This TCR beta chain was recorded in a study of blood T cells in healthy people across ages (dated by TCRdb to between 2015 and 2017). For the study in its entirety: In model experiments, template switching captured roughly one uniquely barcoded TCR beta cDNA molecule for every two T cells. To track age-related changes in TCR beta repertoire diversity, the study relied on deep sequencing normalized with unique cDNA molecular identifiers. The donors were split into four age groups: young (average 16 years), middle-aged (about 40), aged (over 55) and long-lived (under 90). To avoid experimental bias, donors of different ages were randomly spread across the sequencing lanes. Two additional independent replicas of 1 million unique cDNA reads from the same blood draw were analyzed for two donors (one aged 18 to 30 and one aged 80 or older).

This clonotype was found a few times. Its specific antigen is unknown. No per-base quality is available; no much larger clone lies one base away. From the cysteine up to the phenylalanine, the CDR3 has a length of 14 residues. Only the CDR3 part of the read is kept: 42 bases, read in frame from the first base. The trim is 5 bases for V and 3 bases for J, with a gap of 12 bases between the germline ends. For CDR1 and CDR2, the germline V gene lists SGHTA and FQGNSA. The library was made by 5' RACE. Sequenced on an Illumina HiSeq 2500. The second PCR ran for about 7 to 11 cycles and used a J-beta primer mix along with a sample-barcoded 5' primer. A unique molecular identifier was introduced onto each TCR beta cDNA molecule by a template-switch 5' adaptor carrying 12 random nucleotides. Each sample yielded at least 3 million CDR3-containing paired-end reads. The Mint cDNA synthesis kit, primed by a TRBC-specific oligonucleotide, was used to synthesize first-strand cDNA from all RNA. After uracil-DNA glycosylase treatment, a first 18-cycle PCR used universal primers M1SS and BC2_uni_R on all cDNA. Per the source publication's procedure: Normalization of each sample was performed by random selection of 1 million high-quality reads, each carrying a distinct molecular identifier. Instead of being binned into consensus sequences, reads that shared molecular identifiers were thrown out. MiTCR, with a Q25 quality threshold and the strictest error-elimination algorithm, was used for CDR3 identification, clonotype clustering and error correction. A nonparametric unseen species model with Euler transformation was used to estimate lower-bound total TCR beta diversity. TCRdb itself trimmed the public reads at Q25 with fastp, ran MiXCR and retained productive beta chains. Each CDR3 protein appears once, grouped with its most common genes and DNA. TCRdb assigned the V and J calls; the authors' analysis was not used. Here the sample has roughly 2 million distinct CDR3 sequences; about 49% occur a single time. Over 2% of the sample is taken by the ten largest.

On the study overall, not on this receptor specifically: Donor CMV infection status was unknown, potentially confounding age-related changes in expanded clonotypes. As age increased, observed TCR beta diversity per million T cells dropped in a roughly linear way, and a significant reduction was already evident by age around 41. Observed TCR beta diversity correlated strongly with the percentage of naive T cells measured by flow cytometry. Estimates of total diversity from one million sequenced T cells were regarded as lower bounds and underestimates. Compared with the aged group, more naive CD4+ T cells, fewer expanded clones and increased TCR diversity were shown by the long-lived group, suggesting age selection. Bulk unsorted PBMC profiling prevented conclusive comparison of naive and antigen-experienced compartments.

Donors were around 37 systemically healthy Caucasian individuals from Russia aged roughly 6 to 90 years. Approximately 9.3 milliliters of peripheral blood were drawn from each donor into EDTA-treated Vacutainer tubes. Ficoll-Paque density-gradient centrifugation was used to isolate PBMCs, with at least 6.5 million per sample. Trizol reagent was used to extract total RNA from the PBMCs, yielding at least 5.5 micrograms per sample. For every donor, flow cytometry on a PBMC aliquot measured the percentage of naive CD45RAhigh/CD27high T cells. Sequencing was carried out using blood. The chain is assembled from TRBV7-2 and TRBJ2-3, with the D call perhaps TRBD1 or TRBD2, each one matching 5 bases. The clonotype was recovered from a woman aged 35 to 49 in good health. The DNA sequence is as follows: TGTGCCAGCAGCGTAGAGGGGCGGACAGATACGCAGTATTTT. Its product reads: CASSVEGRTDTQYF.